The entry below describes one T cell receptor (beta chain). This clonotype was seen a handful of times. Its antigen remains unidentified. The sample holds no much larger clone one base away, and base qualities are not on file. The donors were roughly 40 Caucasian individuals from Russia, aged 6 to 90 years, who were systemically healthy. About 10 milliliters of peripheral blood were collected from each donor into EDTA-treated Vacutainer tubes. Ficoll-Paque density-gradient centrifugation was used to isolate PBMCs, with at least 6.5 million per sample. Total RNA was extracted from PBMCs with Trizol reagent, with at least 5 micrograms obtained per sample. For every donor, flow cytometry on a PBMC aliquot measured the percentage of naive CD45RAhigh/CD27high T cells. Library method: 5' RACE. Sequencing was carried out with an Illumina HiSeq 2500. A second PCR of about 6 to 12 cycles was run with a J-beta primer mix and a sample-barcoded 5' primer. A template-switch 5' adaptor carrying 12 random nucleotides introduced a unique molecular identifier onto each TCR beta cDNA molecule. Each sample yielded at least 2.5 million CDR3-containing paired-end reads. The Mint cDNA synthesis kit, primed by a TRBC-specific oligonucleotide, was used to synthesize first-strand cDNA from all RNA. Following uracil-DNA glycosylase treatment, all cDNA underwent a first 18-cycle PCR with the universal primers M1SS and BC2_uni_R. The original methods were these. Normalization of each sample was performed by random selection of 1 million high-quality reads, each carrying a distinct molecular identifier. Reads with shared molecular identifiers were discarded instead of being binned into consensus sequences. MiTCR, with a Q25 quality threshold and the strictest error-elimination algorithm, was used for CDR3 identification, clonotype clustering and error correction. Lower-bound total TCR beta diversity was estimated with a nonparametric unseen species model using Euler transformation. Through fastp at Q25 and MiXCR, TCRdb rebuilt clones from the public reads, retaining in-frame beta chains. One record per CDR3 amino acid sequence lists the most common genes and DNA. These V and J calls derive from TCRdb rather than the authors' analysis. In all, the sample holds 650,000 to 900,000 distinct CDR3 sequences, and approximately 65% of those were seen once. The ten largest clones capture about 27% of the sample.

This record comes from a study of blood T cells in healthy people across ages (dated by TCRdb to 2013 to 2016). About the investigation overall: Template switching captured roughly one uniquely barcoded TCR beta cDNA molecule per two T cells in model experiments. To track age-related changes in TCR beta repertoire diversity, the study relied on deep sequencing normalized with unique cDNA molecular identifiers. The donors were divided into four age groups: young (average about 16 years), middle-aged (around 37), aged (roughly 66) and long-lived (approximately 74). Two additional independent replicas of 1 million unique cDNA reads from the same blood draw were analyzed for two donors (one aged 18 to 29 and one aged 80 or older). To avoid experimental bias, donors of different ages were spread randomly across the sequencing lanes. The paper as a whole reports these results and caveats: Since profiling was done on bulk unsorted PBMCs, naive and antigen-experienced compartments could not be conclusively compared. Observed TCR beta diversity correlated strongly with the percentage of naive T cells measured by flow cytometry. Estimates of total diversity based on one million sequenced T cells were regarded as lower bounds and as underestimates. The long-lived group showed more naive CD4+ T cells, fewer expanded clones and increased TCR diversity than the aged group, suggesting age selection. The CMV infection status of donors was not known, potentially confounding age-related changes in expanded clonotypes. As age increased, observed TCR beta diversity per million T cells dropped in a roughly linear way, and a significant reduction was already evident by age 40.

The TCR was taken from a young man in good health. The source material was blood.

The CDR3 here reads CASGGGGINSPLHF. The bases are TGTGCCAGCGGAGGGGGAGGGATAAATTCACCCCTCCACTTT. The chain employs TRBV7-9 and TRBJ1-6, with a weak D call of TRBD1 (6 bases match). Taken from the germline V gene (reference sequence), the CDR1 and CDR2 loops are SEHNR and FQNEAQ. Trimming takes 8 bases from V and 7 bases from J, and the germline ends sit 15 bases apart. The CDR3 starts with the cysteine, ends with the phenylalanine, and has 14 residues. Here the CDR3 DNA is all that survives: 42 bases in frame from base 1.